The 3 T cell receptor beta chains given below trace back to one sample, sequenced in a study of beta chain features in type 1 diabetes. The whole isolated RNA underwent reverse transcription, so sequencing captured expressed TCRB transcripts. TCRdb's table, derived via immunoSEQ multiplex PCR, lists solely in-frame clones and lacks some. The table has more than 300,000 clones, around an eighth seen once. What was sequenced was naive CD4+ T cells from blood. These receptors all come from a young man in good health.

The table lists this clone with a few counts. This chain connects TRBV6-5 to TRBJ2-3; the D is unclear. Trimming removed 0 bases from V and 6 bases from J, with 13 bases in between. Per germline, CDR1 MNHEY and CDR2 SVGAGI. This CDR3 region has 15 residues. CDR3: CASSYSPSARDTQYF. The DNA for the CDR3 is TGTGCCAGCAGTTACTCTCCCTCAGCGAGGGATACGCAGTATTTT.

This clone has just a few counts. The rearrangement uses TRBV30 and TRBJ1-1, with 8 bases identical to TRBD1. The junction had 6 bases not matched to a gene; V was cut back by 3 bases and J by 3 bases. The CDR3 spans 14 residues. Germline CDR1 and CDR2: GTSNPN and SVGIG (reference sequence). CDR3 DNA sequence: TGTGCCTGGAGAGTCAGGGGGCAGGACACTGAAGCTTTCTTT. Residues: CAWRVRGQDTEAFF.

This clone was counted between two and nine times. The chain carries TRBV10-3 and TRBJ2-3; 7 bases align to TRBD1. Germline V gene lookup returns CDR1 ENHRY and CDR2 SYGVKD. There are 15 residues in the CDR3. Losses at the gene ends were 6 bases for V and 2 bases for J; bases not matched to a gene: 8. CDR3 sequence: CAISTGAQNTDTQYF. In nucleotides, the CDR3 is TGTGCCATCAGCACAGGGGCACAAAACACAGATACGCAGTATTTT.